One sample yielded the 22 T cell receptor beta chains listed below, sequenced in a study of T-cell reconstitution after alpha-beta-depleted transplantation in children. Unique molecular identifiers were used in preparing the TCRbeta library. TCRdb passed the PCR reads through MiXCR, listing each CDR3 protein once. The data hold 600,000 or so distinct CDR3 sequences, with about 21% observed a single time. This sample comprised PBMCs, mostly from graft donor cells, obtained 360 days after TCRalphabeta/CD19-depleted stem cell transplant. The receptors stem from a boy younger than two who had a stem cell transplant for acute myeloid leukemia, so the T cells may come from the graft donor.

This rearrangement joins TRBV6-5 to TRBJ2-3; unclear D gene. The CDR3 is 16 residues long. Trimming took off 0 bases at V and 0 bases at J, with 10 bases between the two ends. Per the germline V gene, CDR1 is MNHEY and CDR2 is SVGAGI. The DNA for the CDR3 is TGTGCCAGCAGTTACTCGACACTACTTAGCACAGATACGCAGTATTTT. It yields the protein CASSYSTLLSTDTQYF.

The rearrangement joins TRBV29-1 to TRBJ1-1; the match to TRBD1 covers 9 bases. The CDR3 runs 13 residues. The germline CDR1 and CDR2 sequences are SQVTM and ANQGSEA. With V trimmed by 4 bases and J by 6 bases, 6 bases remained unmatched. DNA for the CDR3: TGCAGCGTTGTCTTACAGGGGGCCTCTGAAGCTTTCTTT. This codes for CSVVLQGASEAFF.

A few counts support this clonotype. The chain couples TRBV29-1 to TRBJ1-2; D unclear. The CDR3 covers 13 residues. V dropped 1 base and J dropped 4 bases, with 10 bases sitting between them. Germline CDR1 reads SQVTM; CDR2 reads ANQGSEA. Here the CDR3 reads CSVEGAGSYGYTF. Here the CDR3 DNA reads TGCAGCGTTGAAGGGGCGGGAAGCTATGGCTACACCTTC.

The V and J genes are TRBV12-3 or TRBV12-4 and TRBJ1-5; no firm D call. CDR3 size: 15 residues. Trimming took off 5 bases at V and 8 bases at J, with 19 bases between the two ends. In DNA, the CDR3 is TGTGCCAGCAGTCCTGATGATGAAGCTTCCGAGCCCCAGCATTTT. Amino acid sequence: CASSPDDEASEPQHF.

The J gene is TRBJ2-7, the V gene TRBV9; the D gene is possibly TRBD1 (6 bases). The CDR3 loop spans 13 amino acids. Germline assignment: CDR1 SGDLS and CDR2 YYNGEE. Trimming took off 3 bases at V and 7 bases at J, with 14 bases between the two ends. The CDR3: CASSATGSAEQYF. For the CDR3, the DNA is TGTGCCAGCAGCGCGACAGGATCGGCTGAGCAGTACTTC.

V and J are TRBV5-5 and TRBJ1-4, with D hard to call. This CDR3 has 14 residues. Trimming removed 1 base at V and 2 bases at J, with 6 bases between. The germline gives CDR1 SGHKS, CDR2 YYEKEE (reference sequence). The CDR3 DNA follows: TGTGCCAGCAGCTTGTGGGCCACTAATGAAAAACTGTTTTTT. Amino acids: CASSLWATNEKLFF.

The CDR3 DNA sequence: TGTGCCAGCAGCGGGGGACAGGGGGCTATTCAGCCCCAGCATTTT. Translated: CASSGGQGAIQPQHF. The chain employs TRBV5-5 and TRBJ1-5, with 12 bases aligning to TRBD1. The CDR3 has 15 residues. CDR1 SGHKS and CDR2 YYEKEE come from the germline V gene (reference sequence). Trimming took 4 bases from V and 6 from J; bases not matched to a gene: 5.

This clonotype occurred many times. The chain carries TRBV7-9 and TRBJ2-3; 9 nucleotides agree with TRBD2. The junction had 5 bases not matched to a gene; V was cut back by 5 bases and J by 2 bases. The germline V gene encodes CDR1 SEHNR and CDR2 FQNEAQ (reference sequence). There are 15 residues in the CDR3. The CDR3 protein is CASSPSGGHTDTQYF. CDR3 DNA sequence: TGTGCCAGCAGCCCGAGCGGGGGGCACACAGATACGCAGTATTTT.

This clonotype has at least ten counts. This sequence joins TRBV29-1 and TRBJ1-2; 10 bases agree with TRBD1. The germline V gene encodes CDR1 SQVTM and CDR2 ANQGSEA. V was clipped by 4 bases and J by 5 bases; unmatched bases: 7. The length of the CDR3 is 14 residues. CDR3 region: CSVAPRTGGYGYTF. CDR3 DNA sequence: TGCAGCGTTGCCCCGCGGACAGGGGGATATGGCTACACCTTC.

There are a few counts of this clonotype. V and J are TRBV4-1 and TRBJ1-2; D not certain. V was trimmed by 1 base and J by 5 bases, leaving 17 bases between them. CDR1 is MGHRA and CDR2 is YSYEKL in the germline V gene. The CDR3 sequence is 16 residues long. The DNA for the CDR3 is TGCGCCAGCAGCCAAGGTAGCCGGGAGGGCCTGTATGGCTACACCTTC. Encoded protein: CASSQGSREGLYGYTF.

With regard to this clonotype: A single base separates this from a much larger clone, so it may be a read error. The chain uses TRBV7-9 and TRBJ2-3, with 10 bases fitting TRBD1. Germline V lookup: CDR1 SEHNR, CDR2 FQNEAQ (reference sequence). V dropped 7 bases and J dropped 2; count of bases not matched to a gene: 3. The CDR3 is 14 amino acids. Written as DNA, the CDR3 is TGTGCCAGCACCGGACAGGGGGACACAGATACGCAGTATTTT. Translation gives CASTGQGDTDTQYF. The full variable domain, rest sourced from reference TRBV7-9 and TRBJ2-3, is DTGVSQNPRHKITKRGQNVTFRCDPISEHNRLYWYRQTLGQGPEFLTYFQNEAQLEKSRLLSDRFSAERPKGSFSTLEIQRTEQGDSAMYLCASTGQGDTDTQYFGPGTRLTVL.

This clonotype was detected a few times. The gene calls are TRBV4-3 and TRBJ1-1, with D possibly being TRBD1 (6 bases). CDR1 and CDR2 from the germline V gene are LGHNA and YSLEER. V lost 4 bases and J lost 1, with 13 bases in between. CDR3 size: 15 residues. The CDR3 reads CASSRGHPTNTEAFF. CDR3 bases: TGCGCCAGCAGCCGGGGGCACCCGACGAACACTGAAGCTTTCTTT.

The table lists this clonotype with a few counts. The chain carries TRBV30 and TRBJ1-2; 7 bases align to TRBD1. This CDR3 has 13 residues. V gave up 4 bases and J gave up 3 bases; unmatched junction bases: 5. The germline V gene encodes CDR1 GTSNPN and CDR2 SVGIG (reference sequence). Here the CDR3 reads CAWTSGGYYGYTF. For the CDR3, the DNA is TGTGCCTGGACCTCAGGGGGTTACTATGGCTACACCTTC.

The J gene is TRBJ2-7, the V gene TRBV10-3; the match to TRBD1 covers 7 bases. In germline, CDR1 is ENHRY, CDR2 SYGVKD. CDR3 size: 14 residues. The V segment lost 6 bases and the J segment 3 bases; nucleotides outside the gene matches: 8. The DNA for the CDR3 is TGTGCCATCAGGATTGACAGGGCGAGCTACGAGCAGTACTTC. It specifies CAIRIDRASYEQYF.

This clonotype was observed many times. The rearrangement uses TRBV7-9 and TRBJ2-3, with a possible D match to TRBD2 (6 bases). Germline V gene lookup returns CDR1 SEHNR and CDR2 FQNEAQ (reference sequence). Trimming removed 3 bases at V and 0 bases at J, with 16 bases between. The CDR3 spans 17 residues. The CDR3 DNA reads TGTGCCAGCAGCTTCCCGGAAGGAGGGGAGAGCACAGATACGCAGTATTTT. Amino acid sequence: CASSFPEGGESTDTQYF. Variable domain in full (rest from reference TRBV7-9 and TRBJ2-3): DTGVSQNPRHKITKRGQNVTFRCDPISEHNRLYWYRQTLGQGPEFLTYFQNEAQLEKSRLLSDRFSAERPKGSFSTLEIQRTEQGDSAMYLCASSFPEGGESTDTQYFGPGTRLTVL.

This clonotype was seen a few times. The genes are TRBV20-1 and TRBJ1-1; 9 bases align to TRBD1. The CDR3 is 14 amino acids. With 7 bases clipped from V and 6 bases from J, the junction kept 12 bases outside the gene matches. In germline, CDR1 is DFQATT, CDR2 SNEGSKA (reference sequence). Written as DNA, the CDR3 is TGCAGTGTCGGGACAGGGAGGACCGGCGCTGAAGCTTTCTTT. This sequence encodes CSVGTGRTGAEAFF.

This clonotype was observed at least ten times. CDR3 DNA: TGTGCCAGCAGCTCTCGAGCGGGGGGGACCACAGATACGCAGTATTTT. This gives the protein CASSSRAGGTTDTQYF. V and J are TRBV7-2 and TRBJ2-3; 10 bases agree with TRBD2. CDR3 length equals 16 residues. V trimming: 4 bases; J trimming: 2 bases; junction bases outside the gene matches: 6. The germline V gene has CDR1 SGHTA and CDR2 FQGNSA. Complete variable domain (other parts from reference TRBV7-2 and TRBJ2-3): GAGVSQSPSNKVTEKGKDVELRCDPISGHTALYWYRQSLGQGLEFLIYFQGNSAPDKSGLPSDRFSAERTGGSVSTLTIQRTQQEDSAVYLCASSSRAGGTTDTQYFGPGTRLTVL.

This clonotype appeared a few times. The chain joins TRBV11-3 to TRBJ2-7; 12 bases line up with TRBD2. This CDR3 has 16 residues. Germline V gene data show CDR1 as SGHNT and CDR2 as YENEEA. Trimming cost V 4 bases and J 5 bases; bases outside gene matches: 9. CDR3 DNA: TGTGCCAGCAGCTCGGGACTAGCGGGCAGTTTGCACGAGCAGTACTTC. Protein product: CASSSGLAGSLHEQYF.

This clonotype was seen many times. DNA of the CDR3: TGTGCCAGCAGTTCCATGGACAGCCCTAGCAATCAGCCCCAGCATTTT. Translation gives CASSSMDSPSNQPQHF. The V gene is TRBV28, the J gene TRBJ1-5; possibly TRBD1 for D (6 bases). The CDR3 runs 16 residues. Trimming took off 4 bases at V and 0 bases at J, with 13 bases between the two ends. CDR1 and CDR2 from the germline V gene are MDHEN and SYDVKM.

Ten or more counts support this clonotype. This chain connects TRBV27 to TRBJ2-7; D gene unclear. Germline V lookup: CDR1 MNHEY, CDR2 SMNVEV (reference sequence). This CDR3 has 14 residues. Trimming cost V 5 bases and J 5 bases, with 16 bases left between them. The CDR3 sequence: CASSLSRQRDEQYF. In DNA form, the CDR3 reads TGTGCCAGCAGTCTTTCCAGGCAGAGAGACGAGCAGTACTTC.

This sequence joins TRBV7-9 and TRBJ2-7, with TRBD1 matching 11 bases. V lost 4 bases and J lost 3; bases outside the gene matches: 8. Germline CDR1 is SEHNR and CDR2 is FQNEAQ (reference sequence). The CDR3 sequence is 16 residues long. The chain's CDR3 is CASSSPGQGVVYEQYF. In DNA form, the CDR3 reads TGTGCCAGCAGCTCGCCGGGACAGGGGGTGGTCTACGAGCAGTACTTC.

This CDR3 reads CASSQDASGDTQYF. DNA for the CDR3: TGCGCCAGCAGCCAAGATGCTAGCGGAGATACGCAGTATTTT. This chain uses TRBV4-1 with TRBJ2-3, with TRBD2 identical over 7 bases. Looked up from germline, CDR1 is MGHRA and CDR2 is YSYEKL. The V gene end was trimmed by 0 bases and the J gene end by 5 bases; junction bases not matched to a gene: 2. The CDR3 is made up of 14 amino acids.